Listed here is a single T cell receptor (beta chain). Its cognate antigen is unknown. This sample stems from a study of CD8 T cells in ankylosing spondylitis. Broader study findings: A motif in TCR beta, a set of eight highly homologous variants, appeared characteristic of ankylosing spondylitis blood. Researchers reportedly found disease-linked clones significantly enriched in matched ankylosing spondylitis synovial fluid. Relatively rare in peripheral blood, disease-linked clones were also CD8+.

Trimming took 3 bases from V and 5 from J, leaving 13 bases between them. The CDR3 has 14 residues. Per the germline V gene, CDR1 is ENHRY and CDR2 is SYGVKD. The TCR beta libraries were generated through quantitative 5'-RACE incorporating molecular barcodes. One entry per CDR3 protein results from TCRdb running MiXCR on the 5' RACE reads. The sample gives around 540,000 distinct CDR3 sequences, roughly 13% of which show up once; 6.8% is in the top ten. The V call is TRBV10-3, the J call TRBJ2-5; D unresolved. This sequence originates from a male donor with ankylosing spondylitis. The sequencing input was blood, either unsorted or a sorted T cell fraction (not recorded which). The CDR3 sequence is CAISDGSVPETQYF. The DNA for the CDR3 is TGTGCCATCAGTGATGGTTCGGTCCCGGAGACCCAGTACTTC.